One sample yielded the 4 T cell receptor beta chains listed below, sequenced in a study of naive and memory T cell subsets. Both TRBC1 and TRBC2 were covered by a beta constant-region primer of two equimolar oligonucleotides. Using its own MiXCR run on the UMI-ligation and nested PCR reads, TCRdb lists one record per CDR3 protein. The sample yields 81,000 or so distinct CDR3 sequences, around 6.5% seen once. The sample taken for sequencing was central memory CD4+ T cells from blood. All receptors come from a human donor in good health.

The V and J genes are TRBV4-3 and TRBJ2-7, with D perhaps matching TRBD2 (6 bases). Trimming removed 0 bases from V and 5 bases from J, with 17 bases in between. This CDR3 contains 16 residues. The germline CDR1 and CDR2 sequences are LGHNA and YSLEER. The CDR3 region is CASSQELGLPSNEQYF. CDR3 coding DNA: TGCGCCAGCAGCCAAGAACTGGGACTTCCATCCAACGAGCAGTACTTC.

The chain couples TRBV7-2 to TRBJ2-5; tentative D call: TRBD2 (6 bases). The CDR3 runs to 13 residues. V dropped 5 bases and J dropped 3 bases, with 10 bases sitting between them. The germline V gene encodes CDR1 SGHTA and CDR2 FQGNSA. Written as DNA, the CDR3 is TGTGCCAGCAGCGTTAGCGGAAAAGAGACCCAGTACTTC. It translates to CASSVSGKETQYF.

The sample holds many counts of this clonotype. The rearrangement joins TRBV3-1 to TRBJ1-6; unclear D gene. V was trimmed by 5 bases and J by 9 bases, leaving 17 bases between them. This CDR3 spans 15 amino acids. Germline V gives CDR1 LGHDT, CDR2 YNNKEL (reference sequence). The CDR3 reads CASSARRTLGSPLHF. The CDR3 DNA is TGTGCCAGCAGCGCCCGACGGACTTTGGGTTCACCCCTCCACTTT.

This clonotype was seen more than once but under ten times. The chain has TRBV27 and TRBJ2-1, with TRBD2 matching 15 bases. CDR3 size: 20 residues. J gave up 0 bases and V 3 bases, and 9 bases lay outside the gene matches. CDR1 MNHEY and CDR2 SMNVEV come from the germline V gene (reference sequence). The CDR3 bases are TGTGCCAGCAGTTTTAGGACTAGCGGGAGGGCCAAGTCCTCCTACAATGAGCAGTTCTTC. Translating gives CASSFRTSGRAKSSYNEQFF.